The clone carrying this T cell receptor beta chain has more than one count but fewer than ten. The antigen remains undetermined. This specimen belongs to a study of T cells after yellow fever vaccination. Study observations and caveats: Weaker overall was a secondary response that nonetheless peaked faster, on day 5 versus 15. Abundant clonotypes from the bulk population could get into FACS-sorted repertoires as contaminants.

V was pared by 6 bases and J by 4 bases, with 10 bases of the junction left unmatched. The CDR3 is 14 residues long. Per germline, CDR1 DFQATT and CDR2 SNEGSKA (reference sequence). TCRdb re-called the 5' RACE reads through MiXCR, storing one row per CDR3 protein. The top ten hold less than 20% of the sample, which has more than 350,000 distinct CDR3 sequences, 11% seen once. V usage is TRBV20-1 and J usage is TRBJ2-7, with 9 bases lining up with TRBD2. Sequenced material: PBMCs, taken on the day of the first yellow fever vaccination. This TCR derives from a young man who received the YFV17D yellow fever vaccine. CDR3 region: CSAKNGLAFYEQYV. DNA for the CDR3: TGCAGTGCCAAAAACGGACTAGCGTTTTACGAGCAGTACGTC.